This T cell receptor beta chain stems from a study of breast tumors, draining lymph nodes, adjacent tissues. The CDR3 totals 16 residues. From germline, CDR1 is SGDLS and CDR2 YYNGEE. J was trimmed by 0 bases and V by 4 bases; bases with no gene match: 6. This clonotype came up many times. Antigen unknown. TCRdb passed the multiplex PCR reads through MiXCR, listing each CDR3 protein once. The sample holds about 230,000 distinct CDR3 sequences, around 32% seen once. The lymph nodes were axillary draining lymph nodes from breast cancer patients. Findings and caveats of the study: Data only fit, rather than demonstrated, lymph node origin of most tumor T cells. Tumor repertoires ranked between lymph nodes and nontumor tissue in diversity, with V and J gene preferences. Findings are consistent with lymph node origin and intratumoral expansion of most tumor T cells.

This TCR came from a female donor with breast cancer. Some clones in this sample may be carry-over from other donors' samples. Sequenced material: axillary lymph node tissue. This chain joins TRBV9 and TRBJ2-1, with 8 bases lining up with TRBD2. CDR3 sequence (DNA): TGTGCCAGCAGCCCCCCCCGGGGGGGCTCCTACAATGAGCAGTTCTTC. Translation gives CASSPPRGGSYNEQFF.